This T cell receptor beta chain was identified during a study of shared T cell receptors in the human thymus. Profiling relied on immunoSEQ multiplex PCR, and the TCRdb table lists in-frame clones only, not all of them. The table shows approximately 660,000 clones, with 70% to 90% occurring only once. These data were also filed under a second study, of human thymus T cells. That study reports: Having surgery to correct congenital heart defects, healthy Finnish infants acted as the donors. Blood and thymic repertoires both appeared biased in V and J gene usage.

This receptor was obtained from a boy under two years old with a congenital heart defect. Sequencing was carried out using thymocytes.

The DNA of the CDR3 is TGTGCCAGCAGCTCCACAGGGCGGTCGGGCGAGCAGTACTTC. Its protein is CASSSTGRSGEQYF. The rearrangement links TRBV5-6 to TRBJ2-7; possible D gene TRBD1, 6 bases. CDR3 length: 14 amino acids. Germline CDR1 is SGHDT and CDR2 is YYEEEE. Trimming stripped 3 bases from V and 6 bases from J, with 16 bases between. Full variable domain (outside the CDR3, taken from reference TRBV5-6 and TRBJ2-7): DAGVTQSPTHLIKTRGQQVTLRCSPKSGHDTVSWYQQALGQGPQFIFQYYEEEERQRGNFPDRFSGHQFPNYSSELNVNALLLGDSALYLCASSSTGRSGEQYFGPGTRLTVT.